These 13 T cell receptor beta chains came from one sample sequenced in a study of T-cell memory formation after mild COVID-19. From the 5' RACE reads, TCRdb called clonotypes with MiXCR, one entry per CDR3 protein. The sample includes almost 350,000 distinct CDR3 sequences, 20% of them seen just once. Sequencing was done on a sample of PBMCs or a T cell subset sorted from them (not recorded which). These receptors originate from a man in his late teens or twenties who had mild COVID-19 (a few samples of this study predate the infection). Cell type and time point are not known.

The chain couples TRBV20-1 to TRBJ2-1, with D tentatively TRBD1 (7 bases). V lost 6 bases to trimming and J lost 9 bases, with 24 bases between them. This CDR3 has 15 amino acids. Germline CDR1 and CDR2: DFQATT and SNEGSKA (reference sequence). The CDR3 spells CSARNPGGRAGEQFF. The CDR3 coding sequence is TGCAGTGCGCGGAACCCAGGGGGGCGAGCGGGTGAGCAGTTCTTC.

In this sample, this clonotype turned up a few times. The chain recombines TRBV29-1 with TRBJ2-7, with D perhaps TRBD2 (6 bases). V lost 3 bases and J 0 bases, leaving 18 bases between the germline ends. CDR3 length: 16 residues. CDR1 and CDR2 from the germline V gene are SQVTM and ANQGSEA. This CDR3 is CSVEAAGRSLSYEQYF. As DNA, the CDR3 is TGCAGCGTTGAGGCGGCGGGGCGGTCCCTCTCCTACGAGCAGTACTTC.

This clonotype turned up a few times. J is TRBJ2-5 and V is TRBV15; either TRBD1 or TRBD2 may supply D (6 bases each). Germline CDR1 reads LNHNV; CDR2 reads YYDKDF (reference sequence). CDR3 size: 16 residues. V was cut by 0 bases and J by 7 bases, with 18 bases left in between. This CDR3 is CATSRDGLKGGGTQYF. The CDR3 nucleotides read TGTGCCACCAGCAGAGATGGACTTAAGGGGGGTGGGACCCAGTACTTC.

This clonotype was detected only a few times. The chain employs TRBV6-2 or TRBV6-3 and TRBJ2-2, with 9 bases aligning to TRBD1. Germline lookup yields CDR1 MNHEY and CDR2 SVGEGT. V lost 2 bases, J lost 0 bases, and 4 bases stayed unmatched. The CDR3 has 17 residues. The CDR3 here is CASSYRGTGPNTGELFF. The CDR3, as DNA: TGTGCCAGCAGTTACAGGGGGACAGGGCCGAACACCGGGGAGCTGTTTTTT.

This clonotype was observed a few times. This chain connects TRBV7-9 to TRBJ2-1; D gene uncertain. V lost 3 bases, J lost 5 bases, and 8 bases lay in between. Germline V gene sequence: CDR1 SEHNR, CDR2 FQNEAQ (reference sequence). The CDR3 runs 13 residues. CDR3 bases: TGTGCCAGCAGCTTCATAGGGAACAATGAGCAGTTCTTC. It is translated as CASSFIGNNEQFF.

V and J are TRBV6-5 and TRBJ1-3, with D maybe TRBD1 (5 bases). Trimming left V 0 bases short and J 7 bases short, with 13 bases between. Germline lookup yields CDR1 MNHEY and CDR2 SVGAGI. The length of the CDR3 is 15 residues. CDR3 nucleotides: TGTGCCAGCAGTTACTCGAGAACCTCAGGGAACACCATATATTTT. This encodes CASSYSRTSGNTIYF.

The sample holds a few counts of this clonotype. V gene TRBV5-5 combines with J gene TRBJ1-2, with TRBD1 matching over 7 bases. After removal of 4 bases from V and 2 bases from J, the junction contained 5 bases not matched to a gene. Per the germline V gene, CDR1 is SGHKS and CDR2 is YYEKEE (reference sequence). There are 14 residues in the CDR3. The CDR3: CASSLDRTNYGYTF. In nucleotides, the CDR3 is TGTGCCAGCAGCCTGGACAGGACGAACTATGGCTACACCTTC.

This chain connects TRBV5-1 to TRBJ1-1; TRBD1 agrees at 7 bases. V trimming: 4 bases; J trimming: 0 bases; junction bases outside the gene matches: 6. Germline assignment: CDR1 SGHRS and CDR2 YFSETQ. There are 15 residues in the CDR3. CDR3 bases: TGCGCCAGCAGCCACAGACAGGGCCTGAACACTGAAGCTTTCTTT. This sequence encodes CASSHRQGLNTEAFF. Looking up the rest from reference TRBV5-1 and TRBJ1-1 gives the full variable domain: KAGVTQTPRYLIKTRGQQVTLSCSPISGHRSVSWYQQTPGQGLQFLFEYFSETQRNKGNFPGRFSGRQFSNSRSEMNVSTLELGDSALYLCASSHRQGLNTEAFFGQGTRLTVV.

The table lists this clonotype with a few counts. V and J are TRBV4-2 and TRBJ1-6, with D possibly TRBD1 on 5 matching bases. V lost 0 bases and J 9 bases, leaving 15 bases between the germline ends. From germline, CDR1 is LGHNA and CDR2 YNFKEQ. The CDR3 extends over 16 amino acids. The CDR3 DNA follows: TGTGCCAGCAGCCAAGAGAGATCAGTGGGGGGTTCACCCCTCCACTTT. Translated, it gives CASSQERSVGGSPLHF.

The sample holds a few counts of this clonotype. The V and J genes are TRBV12-3 or TRBV12-4 and TRBJ2-7, with D possibly TRBD1 on 5 matching bases. V was cut by 1 base and J by 6 bases, with 10 bases left in between. The CDR3 sequence is 13 residues long. The CDR3 loop reads CASSLGTPVEQYF. The CDR3 DNA sequence: TGTGCCAGCAGTTTAGGGACACCCGTCGAGCAGTACTTC.

J is TRBJ1-4 and V is TRBV12-3 or TRBV12-4; no reliable D call. V lost 3 bases and J lost 9, with 14 bases in between. This CDR3 contains 14 residues. CDR3 bases: TGTGCCAGCAGTTTTAACCAACAAGGTAAAAAACTGTTTTTT. The encoded protein is CASSFNQQGKKLFF.

This clonotype appeared a few times. This chain connects TRBV7-9 to TRBJ2-3; the D is unclear. The length of the CDR3 is 13 residues. V lost 4 bases, J lost 4 bases, and 9 bases lay in between. Germline V gives CDR1 SEHNR, CDR2 FQNEAQ (reference sequence). CDR3 sequence: CASSSSGPDTQYF. DNA for the CDR3: TGTGCCAGCAGCTCCTCGGGCCCAGATACGCAGTATTTT.

Here the CDR3 reads CSARYQGRTGELFF. In DNA form, the CDR3 reads TGCAGTGCTAGGTACCAGGGACGGACCGGGGAGCTGTTTTTT. The chain recombines TRBV20-1 with TRBJ2-2; either TRBD1 or TRBD2 may supply D (5 bases each). Germline V gives CDR1 DFQATT, CDR2 SNEGSKA (reference sequence). The CDR3 covers 14 residues. Trimming cost V 3 bases and J 5 bases, with 13 bases left between them.